The rows below give T cell receptor beta chains drawn from one sample of a study of blood T cell repertoires in COVID-19. Assay: immunoSEQ multiplex PCR; the TCRdb copy retains only in-frame clones and omits some. This sample yields 150,000 to 200,000 clones, of which over 70% are seen a single time; around 5% belongs to the top ten. Sequences were obtained from PBMCs or T cells enriched from blood (not recorded which). Receptor source: a man aged 70-80 years who had been exposed to COVID-19. Both conserved end residues are part of each CDR3. The order of the fields is V gene, clone size, D gene, J gene, CDR3 DNA, CDR3 protein. The D gene is left open where the match is weak. Clone size is given for some rows only: seen once, a few or many times, or a class if the clone is expanded.

TRBV28	.	TRBD1	TRBJ2-7	TGTGCCAGCATCAAGGGACAGGGGGCGGGGGAGCAGTACTTC	CASIKGQGAGEQYF
TRBV3-1/TRBV3-2	.	.	TRBJ1-2	TGTGCCAGCAGCCAAGCGGCAGGGCGCATCAAATTC	CASSQAAGRIKF
TRBV6-5	.	TRBD1	TRBJ1-5	TGTGCCAGCAGCCGAGGGACAGGGGAAGGGCAGCCCCAGCATTTT	CASSRGTGEGQPQHF
TRBV11-2	.	TRBD2	TRBJ2-2	TGTGCCAGCAGCTTAGATCCACGACTAGCGGGGCCGGCCGGGGAGCTGTTTTTT	CASSLDPRLAGPAGELFF
TRBV2	.	.	TRBJ1-1	TGTGCCAGCAGCGAACAGGGGAACACTGAAGCTTTCTTT	CASSEQGNTEAFF
TRBV6-2/TRBV6-3	.	TRBD2	TRBJ2-3	TGTGCCAGCAGACCTAGCGGGGGGGCGGGAGATACGCAGTATTTT	CASRPSGGAGDTQYF
TRBV5-8	.	.	TRBJ2-7	TGTGCCAGCAGCTTGATCACTGAGCAGTACTTC	CASSLITEQYF
TRBV7-2	.	TRBD1	TRBJ1-2	TGTGCCAGCAGCTTAGAGGGCAGGGGGAACTATGGCTACACCTTC	CASSLEGRGNYGYTF
TRBV7-2	.	.	TRBJ1-4	TGTGCCAGCAGTTCGCAGGGGATAGGAGAAAAACTGTTTTTT	CASSSQGIGEKLFF
TRBV6-2/TRBV6-3	.	.	TRBJ2-5	TGTGCCAGCAGTAGGGGGGACAGTCGACAAGAGACCCAGTACTTC	CASSRGDSRQETQYF
TRBV7-2	.	.	TRBJ2-7	TGTGCCAGCAGCTTAAGTCCTCTAGCTGGGATGGGAGAGCAGTACTTC	CASSLSPLAGMGEQYF
TRBV5-1	.	.	TRBJ2-5	TGCGCCAGCAGCTTGGACTATCTGGGGTCGGGGGTGCAAGAGACCCAGTACTTC	CASSLDYLGSGVQETQYF
TRBV5-4	.	.	TRBJ1-1	TGTGCCAGCAGGCTTGGGGGGGGAACTGAAGCTTTCTTT	CASRLGGGTEAFF
TRBV5-5	.	TRBD2	TRBJ2-5	TGTGCCAGCAGCTCCCGGACTAGTCGGCAAGAGACCCAGTACTTC	CASSSRTSRQETQYF
TRBV5-4	few	.	TRBJ1-1	TGTGCCAGCAGCTTGGAGGCGGGGGCAGGCACTGAAGCTTTCTTT	CASSLEAGAGTEAFF
TRBV5-1	.	TRBD1	TRBJ1-3	TGCGCCAGCAGCTCGACAGGGAACCCTGGAAACACCATATATTTT	CASSSTGNPGNTIYF
TRBV5-1	.	.	TRBJ1-2	TGCGCCAGCAGCTTGGGACAGGACTTCTATGGCTACACCTTC	CASSLGQDFYGYTF
TRBV7-6	.	TRBD1	TRBJ2-1	TGTGCCAGCAGCTTAGAAGGACAGGGCATTCATGAGCAGTTCTTC	CASSLEGQGIHEQFF
TRBV5-1	once	TRBD2	TRBJ2-7	TGCGCCAGCAGCCGGGAGGCAGGGTCCTACGAGCAGTACTTC	CASSREAGSYEQYF
TRBV7-9	.	.	TRBJ1-1	TGTGCCAGCAGCTTAGAGGGGTCTTGGGTGGCTGAAGCTTTCTTT	CASSLEGSWVAEAFF
TRBV9	.	.	TRBJ2-7	TGTGCCAGCAGCCCTACTCTTAAGCCCTCCTACGAGCAGTACTTC	CASSPTLKPSYEQYF
TRBV4-3	.	.	TRBJ1-6	TGCGCCAGCAGCCCTCGGGACGGAGGGAATTCACCCCTCCACTTT	CASSPRDGGNSPLHF
TRBV15	.	.	TRBJ1-4	TGTGCCACCAGCAGAGCCCGGCGAGGTAATGAAAAACTGTTTTTT	CATSRARRGNEKLFF
TRBV6-4	.	.	TRBJ1-2	TGTGCCAGCAGTGACTCAGGGGAACAGGGCCTTTCTGACTATGGCTACACCTTC	CASSDSGEQGLSDYGYTF
TRBV19	once	TRBD1	TRBJ1-1	TGTGCCAGTAGCGCCGGGACAGTCTACACTGAAGCTTTCTTT	CASSAGTVYTEAFF
TRBV7-9	.	.	TRBJ1-2	TGTGCCAGCAGCGGGGCACCAAAGAGCCATGGCTACACCTTC	CASSGAPKSHGYTF
TRBV27	.	TRBD2	TRBJ2-3	TGTGCCAGCAGTCTAGGGTCTAGCGGTGATACGCAGTATTTT	CASSLGSSGDTQYF
TRBV7-2	.	TRBD1	TRBJ1-5	TGTGCCAGCAGCCTAGCGGGGGGACAGAATCAGCCCCAGCATTTT	CASSLAGGQNQPQHF
TRBV2	few	.	TRBJ1-1	TGTGCCAGCAGTGCGTACAGGAACACTGAAGCTTTCTTT	CASSAYRNTEAFF
TRBV28	.	TRBD1	TRBJ2-1	TGTGCCAGCACCGCGAGGAGGACAGGGGGTTATGGGCAGTTCTTC	CASTARRTGGYGQFF
TRBV29-1	.	TRBD1	TRBJ2-7	TGCAGCGCTCTGGGGACAGGGTTTGAGCAGTACTTC	CSALGTGFEQYF
TRBV10-3	.	TRBD1	TRBJ2-5	TGTGCCATCAACAGGGACAGGGATGGGACCCAGTACTTC	CAINRDRDGTQYF
TRBV19	.	.	TRBJ1-5	TGTGCCAGTAGGGAGACAGGCTTCAATCAGCCCCAGCATTTT	CASRETGFNQPQHF
TRBV19	.	.	TRBJ1-3	TGTGCCAGTAGTATTCCGGGGGACCCGAGATCTGGAAACACCATATATTTT	CASSIPGDPRSGNTIYF
TRBV20-1	once	.	TRBJ2-3	TGCAGTGCTAGTCAGAGCAGGGCCGATACGCAGTATTTT	CSASQSRADTQYF
TRBV27	.	TRBD1	TRBJ1-3	TGTGCCATCCTTCTAGGGGGACAGCTCTCTGGAAACACCATATATTTT	CAILLGGQLSGNTIYF
TRBV27	.	.	TRBJ2-3	TGTGCCAGCAGTCCCCGGAGGACTAGCACAGATACGCAGTATTTT	CASSPRRTSTDTQYF
TRBV5-6	.	TRBD1	TRBJ1-6	TGTGCCAGCAGCGACCGACAGGGAGCCAGTTCACCCCTCCACTTT	CASSDRQGASSPLHF
TRBV19	.	TRBD1	TRBJ2-2	TGTGCCAGTTGGACAGGGCTTAACACCGGGGAGCTGTTTTTT	CASWTGLNTGELFF
TRBV5-1	few	TRBD1	TRBJ2-1	TGCGCCAGCAGCTTGGGGACAGGGGGCGATGAGCAGTTCTTC	CASSLGTGGDEQFF
TRBV18	.	TRBD1	TRBJ1-5	TGTGCCAGCTCATTTGGGACAGGGGCGGGTCAGCCCCAGCATTTT	CASSFGTGAGQPQHF
TRBV7-3	few	.	TRBJ2-2	TGTGCCAGCAGCCAAAGGGGGACCCACGCGAACACCGGGGAGCTGTTTTTT	CASSQRGTHANTGELFF
TRBV19	.	TRBD1	TRBJ2-3	TGTGCCAGTAGACCGGGACAGCGGGATACGCAGTATTTT	CASRPGQRDTQYF
TRBV19	.	TRBD1	TRBJ2-2	TGTGCCAGTAGCCTATGGACAGGGAACACCGGGGAGCTGTTTTTT	CASSLWTGNTGELFF
TRBV5-4	.	.	TRBJ2-1	TGTGCCAGCAGCTTGGGGAGGGCGGTATCCTACAATGAGCAGTTCTTC	CASSLGRAVSYNEQFF